This note documents a single TCR beta chain sequence. The record originates from a study of blood T cell repertoires in COVID-19. Study background: Whether acute or convalescent, the COVID-19 samples came from the United States, Italy and Spain.

Original handling: Estimated nucleated cell counts came from reference gene primer amplification. The repertoire was sequenced with immunoSEQ multiplex PCR; TCRdb's copy has only in-frame clones and lacks some. V and J calls and clone size are as listed in that table; D and trimming were resolved from the DNA. Of some 60,000 clones detected, more than 90% appear once; the ten largest clones hold around 2%. V shed 5 bases and J 3 bases; nucleotides not matched to a gene: 7. CDR3 length: 15 amino acids. Per germline, CDR1 MDHEN and CDR2 SYDVKM. Sequenced: peripheral blood. The receptor was derived from a man aged 55 to 70 with acute or convalescent COVID-19. The genes are TRBV28 and TRBJ2-5; the match to TRBD2 covers 9 bases. The CDR3 nucleotides read TGTGCCAGCAGTCCCACGACTAGCGGTAAAGAGACCCAGTACTTC. Protein: CASSPTTSGKETQYF.